The rows below give T cell receptor beta chains drawn from one sample of a study of blood T cell repertoires in COVID-19. Assay: immunoSEQ multiplex PCR; the TCRdb copy retains only in-frame clones and omits some. The sample records just over 250,000 clones, about 90% being singletons. The source material was peripheral blood. The receptors originated from a person between 18 and 30 years old with COVID-19, enrolled during active disease. The CDR3 runs from the conserved cysteine through the conserved F or W. The order of the fields is clone size, J gene, V gene, D gene, CDR3 protein, CDR3 DNA. D genes are given only for firm matches. Some rows mark clone size as missing; the rest say once, few, many or name a class of expanded clone.

NA | TRBJ1-5 | TRBV6-5 | TRBD1 | CASTPDRGQEPQHF | TGTGCCAGCACTCCGGACAGGGGGCAGGAGCCCCAGCATTTT
NA | TRBJ1-2 | TRBV11-2 | TRBD1 | CASSPFGQGAYGYTF | TGTGCCAGCAGCCCTTTTGGGCAGGGGGCTTATGGCTACACCTTC
NA | TRBJ2-5 | TRBV6-6 | NA | CASSSTLATQETQYF | TGTGCCAGCAGTTCCACGCTAGCGACCCAAGAGACCCAGTACTTC
NA | TRBJ1-2 | TRBV28 | TRBD1 | CASSPPGTAYGYTF | TGTGCCAGCAGCCCACCCGGGACAGCATATGGCTACACCTTC
NA | TRBJ1-5 | TRBV12-3/TRBV12-4 | NA | CASSSMNQPQHF | TGTGCCAGCAGTTCCATGAATCAGCCCCAGCATTTT
once | TRBJ2-7 | TRBV9 | TRBD2 | CASSAGLAGNYEQYF | TGTGCCAGCAGCGCGGGACTAGCGGGAAACTACGAGCAGTACTTC
NA | TRBJ2-3 | TRBV7-3 | TRBD2 | CASSLLAGAVDTQYF | TGTGCCAGCAGCTTACTAGCGGGAGCGGTAGATACGCAGTATTTT
once | TRBJ1-5 | TRBV6-5 | NA | CASIATRGSNQPQHF | TGTGCCAGCATTGCAACCAGGGGTTCCAATCAGCCCCAGCATTTT
NA | TRBJ2-7 | TRBV30 | NA | CAAVGLSYEQYF | TGTGCCGCTGTGGGGCTCTCCTACGAGCAGTACTTC
NA | TRBJ2-1 | TRBV4-1 | NA | CASSQAPGIYNEQFF | TGCGCCAGCAGCCAAGCCCCCGGTATCTACAATGAGCAGTTCTTC
NA | TRBJ2-7 | TRBV27 | TRBD2 | CASSPAGSYEQYF | TGTGCCAGCAGCCCAGCGGGATCCTACGAGCAGTACTTC
NA | TRBJ1-6 | TRBV6-6 | TRBD1 | CASTDRGAYNSPLHF | TGTGCCAGCACCGACAGGGGTGCTTATAATTCACCCCTCCACTTT
NA | TRBJ2-2 | TRBV5-4 | NA | CASSGREERGAGELFF | TGTGCCAGCAGCGGCCGGGAAGAAAGAGGAGCCGGGGAGCTGTTTTTT
few | TRBJ2-7 | TRBV12-3/TRBV12-4 | TRBD1 | CASRRTGTYEQYF | TGTGCCAGCAGGAGGACAGGGACCTACGAGCAGTACTTC
NA | TRBJ1-2 | TRBV29-1 | TRBD1 | CSVPIVDRGGYGYTF | TGCAGCGTTCCCATTGTGGACAGGGGAGGCTATGGCTACACCTTC
NA | TRBJ2-5 | TRBV7-6 | NA | CASSQRVETQYF | TGTGCCAGCAGCCAGAGGGTAGAGACCCAGTACTTC
NA | TRBJ2-1 | TRBV7-3 | NA | CASSLTNSEQFF | TGTGCCAGCAGCTTAACGAATAGCGAGCAGTTCTTC
NA | TRBJ1-1 | TRBV7-8 | TRBD1 | CASSLGGQGAFGAFF | TGTGCCAGCAGCTTGGGTGGTCAGGGGGCTTTTGGAGCTTTCTTT
NA | TRBJ1-2 | TRBV9 | NA | CASSATLGGAPGYTF | TGTGCCAGCAGCGCCACACTGGGGGGGGCTCCGGGCTACACCTTC
NA | TRBJ2-2 | TRBV6-5 | TRBD2 | CASSPPAGNPGELFF | TGTGCCAGCAGTCCACCAGCGGGAAACCCCGGGGAGCTGTTTTTT
NA | TRBJ2-1 | TRBV6-1 | TRBD2 | CASSDGTSGSDEQFF | TGTGCCAGCAGTGACGGGACTAGCGGGAGCGATGAGCAGTTCTTC
NA | TRBJ1-2 | TRBV2 | NA | CASSPLTGLYGYTF | TGTGCCAGCAGTCCCCTTACAGGGCTCTATGGCTACACCTTC
many | TRBJ1-2 | TRBV19 | NA | CASRERNGYTF | TGTGCCAGTAGAGAGAGGAATGGCTACACCTTC
NA | TRBJ2-5 | TRBV7-9 | TRBD1 | CASSSWDRVFEETQYF | TGTGCCAGCAGTTCCTGGGACAGGGTGTTTGAAGAGACCCAGTACTTC
NA | TRBJ2-5 | TRBV15 | NA | CATSRVRFQETQYF | TGTGCCACCAGCAGGGTCAGATTCCAAGAGACCCAGTACTTC
NA | TRBJ2-7 | TRBV7-9 | TRBD2 | CASSSNDPGLAGVKEQYF | TGTGCCAGCAGCTCCAACGATCCGGGACTAGCGGGAGTAAAAGAGCAGTACTTC
NA | TRBJ2-7 | TRBV5-4 | TRBD1 | CASSQTGTYEQYF | TGTGCCAGCAGCCAGACAGGGACCTACGAGCAGTACTTC
NA | TRBJ2-2 | TRBV28 | TRBD2 | CASSLKREDGELFF | TGTGCCAGCAGTTTGAAGCGGGAGGACGGGGAGCTGTTTTTT
once | TRBJ2-1 | TRBV20-1 | NA | CSASLWESYNEQFF | TGCAGTGCTAGTTTGTGGGAGAGCTACAATGAGCAGTTCTTC
NA | TRBJ2-7 | TRBV6-5 | TRBD1 | CASSRDREQYF | TGTGCCAGCAGCCGGGACAGGGAGCAGTACTTC
NA | TRBJ2-1 | TRBV25-1 | NA | CASSVGGTPTYNEQFF | TGTGCCAGCAGTGTTGGCGGGACGCCGACCTACAATGAGCAGTTCTTC
NA | TRBJ2-1 | TRBV28 | TRBD2 | CASSSYLVSGGGNEQFF | TGTGCCAGCAGTTCGTACCTGGTTAGCGGGGGAGGGAATGAGCAGTTCTTC
NA | TRBJ2-3 | TRBV6-1 | NA | CASSERKSVGTSTDTQYF | TGTGCCAGCAGTGAAAGAAAATCTGTAGGGACTAGCACAGATACGCAGTATTTT
NA | TRBJ2-1 | TRBV24-1 | TRBD2 | CATGSGGPYNEQFF | TGTGCCACAGGAAGCGGGGGCCCCTACAATGAGCAGTTCTTC
NA | TRBJ1-2 | TRBV6-1 | NA | CASSERLGGQNYGYTF | TGTGCCAGCAGTGAAAGGCTAGGAGGACAGAACTATGGCTACACCTTC
NA | TRBJ1-3 | TRBV2 | TRBD1 | CASSASGQSVYF | TGTGCCAGCAGTGCATCGGGACAGTCCGTATATTTT
NA | TRBJ2-2 | TRBV24-1 | TRBD1 | CATSERDRGGAGELFF | TGTGCCACCAGTGAGCGGGACAGGGGAGGGGCCGGGGAGCTGTTTTTT
NA | TRBJ2-7 | TRBV4-1 | NA | CASSQRNGYEQYF | TGCGCCAGCAGCCAAAGAAACGGCTACGAGCAGTACTTC
NA | TRBJ2-1 | TRBV27 | TRBD2 | CASSLRLAGGYNEQFF | TGTGCCAGCAGTTTAAGGCTAGCGGGAGGTTACAATGAGCAGTTCTTC
few | TRBJ2-7 | TRBV27 | NA | CASSLRAGLGEQYF | TGTGCCAGCAGTTTACGGGCAGGGCTAGGTGAGCAGTACTTC
NA | TRBJ1-2 | TRBV29-1 | NA | CSGLGYGAGAGYTF | TGCAGCGGCCTGGGTTACGGGGCAGGGGCTGGCTACACCTTC
NA | TRBJ2-7 | TRBV20-1 | NA | CSAAENYEQYF | TGCAGTGCCGCGGAAAACTACGAGCAGTACTTC
NA | TRBJ2-7 | TRBV19 | NA | CASSEGAESSYEQYF | TGTGCCAGTAGCGAAGGTGCGGAAAGCTCCTACGAGCAGTACTTC
NA | TRBJ2-7 | TRBV5-1 | NA | CASSFRDTTYEQYF | TGCGCCAGCAGCTTCCGGGACACGACCTACGAGCAGTACTTC
NA | TRBJ2-3 | TRBV14 | TRBD1 | CASSPGTVFTDTQYF | TGTGCCAGCAGCCCCGGGACAGTTTTCACAGATACGCAGTATTTT
NA | TRBJ2-1 | TRBV5-4 | NA | CASSRRADYNEQFF | TGTGCCAGCAGCCGCAGGGCCGACTACAATGAGCAGTTCTTC
NA | TRBJ2-3 | TRBV19 | TRBD1 | CASSRQGSGDTQYF | TGTGCCAGTAGCCGACAGGGGTCGGGAGATACGCAGTATTTT
NA | TRBJ1-2 | TRBV30 | NA | CAWTHTGGYTF | TGTGCCTGGACCCATACCGGGGGCTACACCTTC
NA | TRBJ1-2 | TRBV23-1 | TRBD1 | CASSHKDRGRRGAF | TGCGCCAGCAGTCATAAAGACAGGGGGCGTCGGGGGGCCTTC
NA | TRBJ2-7 | TRBV2 | NA | CASSDPDKVYEQYF | TGTGCCAGCAGTGACCCGGACAAGGTCTACGAGCAGTACTTC
NA | TRBJ2-7 | TRBV27 | TRBD2 | CASTPSGTRVLEQYF | TGTGCCAGCACCCCGTCCGGGACTAGGGTTCTCGAGCAGTACTTC
NA | TRBJ1-5 | TRBV19 | NA | CASSKDLQPQHF | TGTGCCAGTAGTAAAGACCTTCAGCCCCAGCATTTT
once | TRBJ1-4 | TRBV4-3 | NA | CASSQDPGGTNEKLFF | TGCGCCAGCAGCCAAGACCCCGGGGGAACTAATGAAAAACTGTTTTTT